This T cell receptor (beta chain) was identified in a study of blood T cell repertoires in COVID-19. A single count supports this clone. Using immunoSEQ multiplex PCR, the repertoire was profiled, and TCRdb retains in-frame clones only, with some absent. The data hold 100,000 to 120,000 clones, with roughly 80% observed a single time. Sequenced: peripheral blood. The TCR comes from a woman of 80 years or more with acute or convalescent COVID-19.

The CDR3 loop reads CASRSVGGYNSPLHF. CDR3 DNA sequence: TGTGCCAGCCGGTCGGTAGGAGGTTATAATTCACCCCTCCACTTT. The chain couples TRBV27 to TRBJ1-6; D remains ambiguous. The V end was cut by 8 bases, the J end by 4 bases, with 15 bases between. This CDR3 is 15 amino acids long. The V gene's germline CDR1 is MNHEY and CDR2 SMNVEV (reference sequence).